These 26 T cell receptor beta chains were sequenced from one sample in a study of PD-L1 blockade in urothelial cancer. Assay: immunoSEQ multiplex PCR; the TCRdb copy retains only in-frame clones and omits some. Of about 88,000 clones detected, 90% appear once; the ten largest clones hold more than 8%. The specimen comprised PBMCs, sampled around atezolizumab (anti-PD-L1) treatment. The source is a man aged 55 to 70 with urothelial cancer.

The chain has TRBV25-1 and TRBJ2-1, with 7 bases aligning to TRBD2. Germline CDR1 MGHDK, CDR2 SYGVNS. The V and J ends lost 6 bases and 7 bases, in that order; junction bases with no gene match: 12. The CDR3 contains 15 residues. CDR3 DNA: TGTGCCAGCAGCGGGACCGTCGGGGACTATAATGAGCAGTTCTTC. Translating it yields CASSGTVGDYNEQFF.

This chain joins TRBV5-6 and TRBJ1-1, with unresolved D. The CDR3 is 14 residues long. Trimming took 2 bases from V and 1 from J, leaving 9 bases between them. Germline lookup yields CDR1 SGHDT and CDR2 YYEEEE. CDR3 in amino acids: CASSLTPGNTEAFF. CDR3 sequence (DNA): TGTGCCAGCAGCTTAACCCCGGGGAACACTGAAGCTTTCTTT.

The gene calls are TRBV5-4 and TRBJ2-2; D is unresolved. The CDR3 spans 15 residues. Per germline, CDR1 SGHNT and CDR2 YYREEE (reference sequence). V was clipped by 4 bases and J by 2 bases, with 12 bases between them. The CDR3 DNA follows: TGTGCCAGCAGCCAAGCGCTAGTAAACACCGGGGAGCTGTTTTTT. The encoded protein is CASSQALVNTGELFF.

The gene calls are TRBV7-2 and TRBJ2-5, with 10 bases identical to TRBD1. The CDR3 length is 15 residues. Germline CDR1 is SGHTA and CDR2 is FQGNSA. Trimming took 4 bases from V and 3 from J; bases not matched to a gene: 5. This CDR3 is CASSSTGTGEETQYF. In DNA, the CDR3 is TGTGCCAGCAGCTCAACCGGGACAGGGGAAGAGACCCAGTACTTC.

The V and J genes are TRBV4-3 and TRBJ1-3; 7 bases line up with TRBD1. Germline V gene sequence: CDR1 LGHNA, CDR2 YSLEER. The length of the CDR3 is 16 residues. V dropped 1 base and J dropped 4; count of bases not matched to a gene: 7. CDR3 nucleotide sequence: TGCGCCAGCAGCCAAGCCTATACAGGGGCGGGAAACACCATATATTTT. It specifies CASSQAYTGAGNTIYF.

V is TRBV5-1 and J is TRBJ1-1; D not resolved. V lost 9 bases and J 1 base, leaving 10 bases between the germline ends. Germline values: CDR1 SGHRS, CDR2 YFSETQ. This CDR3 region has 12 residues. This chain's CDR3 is CATREPNTEAFF. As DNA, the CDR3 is TGCGCCACAAGAGAGCCGAACACTGAAGCTTTCTTT.

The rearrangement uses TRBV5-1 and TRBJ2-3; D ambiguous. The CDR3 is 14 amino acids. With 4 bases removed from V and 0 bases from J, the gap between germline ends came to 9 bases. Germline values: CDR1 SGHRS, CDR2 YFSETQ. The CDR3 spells CASSLPGSTDTQYF. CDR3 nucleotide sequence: TGCGCCAGCAGCCTCCCCGGGAGCACAGATACGCAGTATTTT.

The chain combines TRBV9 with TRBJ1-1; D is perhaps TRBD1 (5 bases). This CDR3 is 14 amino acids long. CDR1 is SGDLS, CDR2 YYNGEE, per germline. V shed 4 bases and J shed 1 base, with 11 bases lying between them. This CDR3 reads CASSQQATNTEAFF. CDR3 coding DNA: TGTGCCAGCAGCCAACAGGCTACGAACACTGAAGCTTTCTTT.

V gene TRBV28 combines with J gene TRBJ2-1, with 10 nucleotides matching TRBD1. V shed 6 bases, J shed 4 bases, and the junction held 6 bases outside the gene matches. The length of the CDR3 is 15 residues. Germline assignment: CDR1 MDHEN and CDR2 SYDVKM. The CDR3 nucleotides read TGTGCCAGCAGCAAAGGACAGGGGGGTTACAATGAGCAGTTCTTC. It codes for CASSKGQGGYNEQFF.

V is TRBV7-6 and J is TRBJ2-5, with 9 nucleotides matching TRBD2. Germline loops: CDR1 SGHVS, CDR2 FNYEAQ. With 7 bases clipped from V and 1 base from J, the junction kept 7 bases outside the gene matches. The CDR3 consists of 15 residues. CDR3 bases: TGTGCCAGCACAGCACCAGCGGGGGGCCAAGAGACCCAGTACTTC. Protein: CASTAPAGGQETQYF.

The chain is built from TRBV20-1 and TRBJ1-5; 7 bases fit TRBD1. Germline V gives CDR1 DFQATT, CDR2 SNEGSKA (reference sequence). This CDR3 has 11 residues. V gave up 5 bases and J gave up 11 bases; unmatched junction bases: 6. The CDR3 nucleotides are TGCAGTGCTTCCATACAGGGGTCCCAGCATTTT. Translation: CSASIQGSQHF.

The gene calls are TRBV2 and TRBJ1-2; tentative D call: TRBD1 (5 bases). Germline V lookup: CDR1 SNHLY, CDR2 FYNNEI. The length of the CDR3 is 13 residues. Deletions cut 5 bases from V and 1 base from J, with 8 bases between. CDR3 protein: CASSRGGNYGYTF. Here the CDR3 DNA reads TGTGCCAGCAGTCGGGGGGGTAACTATGGCTACACCTTC.

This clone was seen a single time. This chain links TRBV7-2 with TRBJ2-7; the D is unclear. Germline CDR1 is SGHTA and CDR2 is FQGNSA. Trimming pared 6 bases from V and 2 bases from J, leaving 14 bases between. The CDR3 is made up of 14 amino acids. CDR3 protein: CASRLQVPPYEQYF. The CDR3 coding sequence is TGTGCCAGCAGGTTGCAGGTGCCCCCCTACGAGCAGTACTTC.

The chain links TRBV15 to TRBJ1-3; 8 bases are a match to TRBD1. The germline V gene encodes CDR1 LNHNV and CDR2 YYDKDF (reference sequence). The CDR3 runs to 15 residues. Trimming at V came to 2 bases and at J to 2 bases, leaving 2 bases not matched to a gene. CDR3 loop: CATSRPTGAGNTIYF. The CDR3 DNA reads TGTGCCACCAGCAGACCGACAGGGGCTGGAAACACCATATATTTT.

CDR3 nucleotide sequence: TGCGCCAGCAGCTTGGCCCCCTTATCCGGGGCCAACGTCCTGACTTTC. Amino acids: CASSLAPLSGANVLTF. This chain links TRBV5-1 with TRBJ2-6; D remains ambiguous. Germline CDR1 and CDR2: SGHRS and YFSETQ. The CDR3 runs to 16 residues. Trimming pared 0 bases from V and 4 bases from J, leaving 11 bases between.

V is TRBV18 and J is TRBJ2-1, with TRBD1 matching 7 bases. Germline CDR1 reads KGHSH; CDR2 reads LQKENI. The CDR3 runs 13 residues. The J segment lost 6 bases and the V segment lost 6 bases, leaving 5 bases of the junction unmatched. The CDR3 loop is CASSLQGFNEQFF. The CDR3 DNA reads TGTGCCAGCTCTTTACAGGGGTTCAATGAGCAGTTCTTC. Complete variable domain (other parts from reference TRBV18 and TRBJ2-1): NAGVMQNPRHLVRRRGQEARLRCSPMKGHSHVYWYRQLPEEGLKFMVYLQKENIIDESGMPKERFSAEFPKEGPSILRIQQVVRGDSAAYFCASSLQGFNEQFFGPGTRLTVL.

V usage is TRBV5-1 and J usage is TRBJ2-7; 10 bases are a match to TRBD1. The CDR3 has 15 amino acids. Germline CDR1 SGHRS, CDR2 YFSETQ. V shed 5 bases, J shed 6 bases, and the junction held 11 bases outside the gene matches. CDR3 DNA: TGCGCCAGCAGTTTTTCCGGGACAGGGGTCGGCGAGCAGTACTTC. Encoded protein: CASSFSGTGVGEQYF.

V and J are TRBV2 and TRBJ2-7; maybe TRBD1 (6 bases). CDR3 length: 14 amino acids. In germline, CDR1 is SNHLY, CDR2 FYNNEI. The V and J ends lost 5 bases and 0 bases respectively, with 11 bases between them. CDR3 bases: TGTGCCAGCAGTTTGGACAGCAGCTCCTACGAGCAGTACTTC. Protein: CASSLDSSSYEQYF.

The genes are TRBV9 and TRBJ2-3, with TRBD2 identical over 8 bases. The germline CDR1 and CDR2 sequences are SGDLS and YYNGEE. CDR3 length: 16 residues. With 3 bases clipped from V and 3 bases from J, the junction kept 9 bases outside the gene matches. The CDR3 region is CASSEAPGLGTDTQYF. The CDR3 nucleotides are TGTGCCAGCAGCGAGGCCCCGGGACTAGGGACAGATACGCAGTATTTT.

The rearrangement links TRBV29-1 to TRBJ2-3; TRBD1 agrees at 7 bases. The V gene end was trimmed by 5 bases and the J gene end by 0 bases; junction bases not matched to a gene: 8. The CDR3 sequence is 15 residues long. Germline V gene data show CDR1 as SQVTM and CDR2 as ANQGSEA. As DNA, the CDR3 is TGCAGCGTTATTCCCGGGACAGCGAGCACAGATACGCAGTATTTT. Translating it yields CSVIPGTASTDTQYF.

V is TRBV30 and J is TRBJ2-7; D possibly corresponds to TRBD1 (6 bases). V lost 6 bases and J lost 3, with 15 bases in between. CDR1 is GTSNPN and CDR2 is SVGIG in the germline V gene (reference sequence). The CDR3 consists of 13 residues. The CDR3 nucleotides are TGTGCCTGCTCTAAGGGGGACCTCTACGAGCAGTACTTC. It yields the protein CACSKGDLYEQYF.

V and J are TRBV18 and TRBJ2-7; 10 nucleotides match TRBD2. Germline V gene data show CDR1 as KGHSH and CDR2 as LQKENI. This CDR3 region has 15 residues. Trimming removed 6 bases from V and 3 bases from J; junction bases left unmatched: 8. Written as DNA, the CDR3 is TGTGCCAGCTCGCCGGGACTAGCGTCCATCTACGAGCAGTACTTC. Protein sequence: CASSPGLASIYEQYF.

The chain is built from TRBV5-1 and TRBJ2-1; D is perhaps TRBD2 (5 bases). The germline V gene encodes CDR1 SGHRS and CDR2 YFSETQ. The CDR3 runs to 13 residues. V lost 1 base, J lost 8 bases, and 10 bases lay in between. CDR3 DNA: TGCGCCAGCAGCTTGTACAGTAGCGATGAGCAGTTCTTC. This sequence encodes CASSLYSSDEQFF.

CDR3 nucleotide sequence: TGTGCCAGTAGTATCTTAGGGGGGGGAACTGAAGCTTTCTTT. Its translation is CASSILGGGTEAFF. V usage is TRBV19 and J usage is TRBJ1-1; D perhaps matches TRBD1 (6 bases). V was clipped by 3 bases and J by 5 bases, with 13 bases between them. Germline assignment: CDR1 LNHDA and CDR2 SQIVND (reference sequence). The CDR3 spans 14 residues.

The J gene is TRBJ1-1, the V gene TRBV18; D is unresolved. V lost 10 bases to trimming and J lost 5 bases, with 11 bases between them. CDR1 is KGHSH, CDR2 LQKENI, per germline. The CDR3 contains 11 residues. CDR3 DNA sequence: TGTGCCACCCAAAGAGGGACTGAAGCTTTCTTT. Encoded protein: CATQRGTEAFF.

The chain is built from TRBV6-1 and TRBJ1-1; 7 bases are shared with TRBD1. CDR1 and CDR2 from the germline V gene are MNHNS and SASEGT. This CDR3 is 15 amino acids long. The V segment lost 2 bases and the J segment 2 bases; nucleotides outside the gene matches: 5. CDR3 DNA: TGTGCCAGCAGTGAATTTGGGACAGCCAACACTGAAGCTTTCTTT. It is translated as CASSEFGTANTEAFF.